These 8 T cell receptor beta chains originate from one sample sequenced in a study of beta chain features in type 1 diabetes. General study points: There was a moderate but significant shortening of TCRB CDR3s in all four CD4+ subsets of Type 1 diabetes patients.

Antigen specificity for these receptors is unknown. Expressed TCRB transcripts were sequenced after all isolated RNA was converted to cDNA. Repertoires were generated with immunoSEQ multiplex PCR, while TCRdb's copy carries only in-frame clones and drops some. The data show more than 550,000 clones, around 15% seen once. The specimen sequenced was naive CD4+ T cells from blood. The receptor source for this set is a man aged 18 to 30 with type 1 diabetes.

The chain couples TRBV30 to TRBJ2-1; D is unclear. The V end was cut by 0 bases, the J end by 5 bases, with 11 bases between. Germline V gene data show CDR1 as GTSNPN and CDR2 as SVGIG (reference sequence). The CDR3 spans 14 residues. The CDR3 DNA reads as TGTGCCTGGAGTGTACAGCTTGTCGACAATGAGCAGTTCTTC. This translates into CAWSVQLVDNEQFF.

V is TRBV7-2 and J is TRBJ1-1; the D is unclear. Germline CDR1 is SGHTA and CDR2 is FQGNSA. Deletions cut 5 bases from V and 6 bases from J, with 7 bases between. There are 11 residues in the CDR3. As DNA, the CDR3 is TGTGCCAGCAGCCTCTTGTCTGAAGCTTTCTTT. Its translation: CASSLLSEAFF.

This clone was picked up a small number of times. The J gene is TRBJ2-3, the V gene TRBV5-6; TRBD2 agrees at 13 bases. The germline gives CDR1 SGHDT, CDR2 YYEEEE. V was clipped by 4 bases and J by 6 bases; unmatched bases: 5. CDR3 length: 15 amino acids. This chain's CDR3 is CASSIGLAGADTQYF. The CDR3 DNA follows: TGTGCCAGCAGCATAGGACTAGCGGGAGCGGATACGCAGTATTTT.

This clone was detected only a few times. The J gene is TRBJ1-2, the V gene TRBV30; 7 bases line up with TRBD1. The trim removed 2 bases at V and 5 bases at J, leaving 8 bases unmatched. The CDR3 consists of 14 residues. Germline CDR1 reads GTSNPN; CDR2 reads SVGIG (reference sequence). This chain's CDR3 is CAWSQGGRWYGYTF. The CDR3 region has the DNA TGTGCCTGGAGTCAGGGGGGTCGTTGGTATGGCTACACCTTC.

This clone was seen only a few times. V gene TRBV7-2 combines with J gene TRBJ1-4, with TRBD1 identical over 7 bases. Trimming at V came to 3 bases and at J to 0 bases, leaving 1 base not matched to a gene. This CDR3 is built from 15 residues. The germline CDR1 and CDR2 sequences are SGHTA and FQGNSA. The CDR3 spells CASSLGQPTNEKLFF. DNA of the CDR3: TGTGCCAGCAGCTTGGGACAGCCAACTAATGAAAAACTGTTTTTT.

The chain joins TRBV18 to TRBJ2-4, with TRBD2 matching 8 bases. The CDR3 has 17 residues. From germline, CDR1 is KGHSH and CDR2 LQKENI. V gave up 3 bases and J gave up 15 bases; unmatched junction bases: 22. CDR3 loop: CASSPLSPVGGALKSYF. The CDR3 DNA is TGTGCCAGCTCACCTTTATCGCCTGTCGGGGGGGCTCTGAAGTCGTACTTC. Full variable domain (remainder filled in from reference TRBV18 and TRBJ2-4): NAGVMQNPRHLVRRRGQEARLRCSPMKGHSHVYWYRQLPEEGLKFMVYLQKENIIDESGMPKERFSAEFPKEGPSILRIQQVVRGDSAAYFCASSPLSPVGGALKSYFGAGTRLSVL.

This clone has a handful of counts. Other nucleotide sequences from this sample produce the same CDR3. V and J are TRBV29-1 and TRBJ1-5, with 7 bases matching TRBD1. This CDR3 region has 14 residues. Germline CDR1 reads SQVTM; CDR2 reads ANQGSEA. J lost 0 bases, V lost 4 bases, and 3 bases had no gene match. DNA for the CDR3: TGCAGCGTTGGACAGGGCTATAGCAATCAGCCCCAGCATTTT. The encoded protein is CSVGQGYSNQPQHF. Full variable domain (missing parts from reference TRBV29-1 and TRBJ1-5): SAVISQKPSRDICQRGTSLTIQCQVDSQVTMMFWYRQQPGQSLTLIATANQGSEATYESGFVIDKFPISRPNLTFSTLTVSNMSPEDSSIYLCSVGQGYSNQPQHFGDGTRLSIL.

The sample holds a few counts of this clone. The chain has TRBV5-4 and TRBJ1-2; D is perhaps TRBD1 (6 bases). Germline CDR1 reads SGHNT; CDR2 reads YYREEE (reference sequence). CDR3 length: 13 amino acids. V was shortened by 0 bases and J by 6 bases, with 9 bases between the two germline ends. The CDR3 reads CASSLDPGDGYTF. The CDR3 bases are TGTGCCAGCAGCTTGGATCCAGGGGATGGCTACACCTTC.